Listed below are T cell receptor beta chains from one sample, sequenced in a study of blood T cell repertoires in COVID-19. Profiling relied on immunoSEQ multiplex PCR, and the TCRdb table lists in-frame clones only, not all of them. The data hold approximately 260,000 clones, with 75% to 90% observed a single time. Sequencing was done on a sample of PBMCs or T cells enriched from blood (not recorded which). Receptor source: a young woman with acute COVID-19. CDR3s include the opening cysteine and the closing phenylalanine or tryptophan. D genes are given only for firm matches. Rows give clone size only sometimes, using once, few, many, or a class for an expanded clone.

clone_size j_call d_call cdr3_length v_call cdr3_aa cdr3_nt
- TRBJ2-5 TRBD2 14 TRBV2 CASSGQRGRETQYF TGTGCCAGCAGTGGACAGCGCGGGAGAGAGACCCAGTACTTC
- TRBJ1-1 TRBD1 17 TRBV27 CASSPHLGTGGNTEAFF TGTGCCAGCAGTCCACACCTTGGGACAGGGGGGAACACTGAAGCTTTCTTT
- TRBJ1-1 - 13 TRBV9 CASSLGGGTEAFF TGTGCCAGCTCCCTGGGCGGGGGGACTGAAGCTTTCTTT
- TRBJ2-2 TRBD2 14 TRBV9 CASSVRGDTGELFF TGTGCCAGCAGCGTCCGGGGGGACACCGGGGAGCTGTTTTTT
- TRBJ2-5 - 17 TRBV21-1 CASSKVLAGGKKETQYF TGTGCCAGCAGCAAAGTACTAGCGGGGGGAAAAAAAGAGACCCAGTACTTC
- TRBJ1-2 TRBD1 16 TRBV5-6 CASSFWTGGGRYGYTF TGTGCCAGCAGCTTTTGGACAGGGGGCGGAAGGTATGGCTACACCTTC
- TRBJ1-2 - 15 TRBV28 CASSWGGTFRDGYTF TGTGCCAGCAGTTGGGGGGGTACATTTCGGGATGGCTACACCTTC
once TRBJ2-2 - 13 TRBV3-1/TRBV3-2 CASSQLNTGELFF TGTGCCAGCAGCCAACTGAACACCGGGGAGCTGTTTTTT
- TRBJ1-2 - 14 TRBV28 CASSFSRGRYGYTF TGTGCCAGCAGTTTTTCGCGGGGGAGATATGGCTACACCTTC
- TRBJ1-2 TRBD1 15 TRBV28 CASSSSGQRYYGYTF TGTGCCAGCAGCTCCTCGGGACAGCGCTACTATGGCTACACCTTC
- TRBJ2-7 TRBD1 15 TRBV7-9 CASSPGQGAFYEQYF TGTGCCAGCAGCCCGGGACAGGGGGCGTTCTACGAGCAGTACTTC
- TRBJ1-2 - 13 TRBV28 CASTAGGGYGYTF TGTGCCAGCACCGCAGGAGGAGGTTATGGCTACACCTTC
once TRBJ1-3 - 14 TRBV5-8 CASSRDSLGNTIYF TGTGCCAGCAGCCGGGACTCTTTGGGAAACACCATATATTTT
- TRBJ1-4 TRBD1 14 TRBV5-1 CASSIGQGNEKLFF TGCGCCAGCAGTATTGGACAGGGGAATGAAAAACTGTTTTTT
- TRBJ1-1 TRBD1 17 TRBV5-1 CASSYQWTGGRDTEAFF TGCGCCAGCAGCTACCAATGGACAGGGGGCAGGGACACTGAAGCTTTCTTT
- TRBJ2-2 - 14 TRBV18 CASSPISGTGELFF TGTGCCAGCTCACCGATTAGCGGAACCGGGGAGCTGTTTTTT
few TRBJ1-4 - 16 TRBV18 CASSPRSVNTNEKLFF TGTGCCAGCTCACCACGGTCGGTGAACACTAATGAAAAACTGTTTTTT
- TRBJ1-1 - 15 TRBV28 CASSLPTGWDTEAFF TGTGCCAGCAGTTTACCAACAGGGTGGGACACTGAAGCTTTCTTT
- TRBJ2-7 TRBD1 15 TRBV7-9 CASSLKGQGSYEQYF TGTGCCAGCAGCTTAAAGGGACAGGGGTCCTACGAGCAGTACTTC
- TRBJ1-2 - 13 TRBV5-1 CASSLNMPTGYTF TGCGCCAGCAGCCTTAACATGCCCACTGGCTACACCTTC
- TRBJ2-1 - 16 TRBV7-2 CASSLVRSREGHEQFF TGTGCCAGCAGCTTAGTTCGGTCTAGAGAGGGCCATGAGCAGTTCTTC
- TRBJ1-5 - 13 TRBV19 CASSPQSNQPQHF TGTGCCAGTAGTCCACAGAGCAATCAGCCCCAGCATTTT
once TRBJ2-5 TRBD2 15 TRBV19 CASRTTSGIYETQYF TGTGCCAGTAGGACGACTAGCGGAATTTACGAGACCCAGTACTTC
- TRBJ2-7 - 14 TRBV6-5 CASSYSGQDYEQYF TGTGCCAGCAGTTACTCTGGGCAGGACTACGAGCAGTACTTC
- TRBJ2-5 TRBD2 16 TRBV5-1 CASSLEPSGDQETQYF TGCGCCAGCAGCTTGGAACCTAGCGGGGATCAAGAGACCCAGTACTTC
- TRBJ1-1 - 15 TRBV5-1 CASSLAGGMNTEAFF TGCGCCAGCAGCTTGGCCGGGGGGATGAACACTGAAGCTTTCTTT
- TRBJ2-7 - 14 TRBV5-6 CASSLFAGFYEQYF TGTGCCAGCAGCTTGTTCGCGGGTTTCTACGAGCAGTACTTC
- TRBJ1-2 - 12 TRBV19 CASSGQDYGYTF TGTGCCAGTAGTGGGCAGGACTATGGCTACACCTTC
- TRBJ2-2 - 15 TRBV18 CASSPPTPNTGELFF TGTGCCAGCTCACCACCGACACCAAACACCGGGGAGCTGTTTTTT
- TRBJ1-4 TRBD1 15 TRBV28 CASSVPGQGSEKLFF TGTGCCAGCAGTGTTCCGGGACAGGGATCCGAAAAACTGTTTTTT
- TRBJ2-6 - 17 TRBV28 CASSPGGVLSGANVLTF TGTGCCAGCAGCCCAGGAGGGGTACTCTCGGGGGCCAACGTCCTGACTTTC
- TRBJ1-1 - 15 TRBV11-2 CASSLASRGSTEAFF TGTGCCAGCAGCTTAGCGAGCAGGGGTTCGACTGAAGCTTTCTTT
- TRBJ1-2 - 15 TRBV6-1 CASSEPRMTGYGYTF TGTGCCAGCAGTGAGCCCAGAATGACAGGCTATGGCTACACCTTC
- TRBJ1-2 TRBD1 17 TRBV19 CASSIAPDRVANYGYTF TGTGCCAGTAGTATAGCTCCCGACAGGGTAGCTAACTATGGCTACACCTTC
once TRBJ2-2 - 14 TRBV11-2 CASRRPTGSGELFF TGTGCCAGCAGACGCCCAACGGGGTCAGGGGAGCTGTTTTTT
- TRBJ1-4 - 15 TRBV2 CASSQRQGREGKLFF TGTGCCAGCAGCCAAAGACAAGGTAGAGAGGGAAAACTGTTTTTT
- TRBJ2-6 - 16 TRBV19 CASSIDPGSGANVLTF TGTGCCAGTAGTATAGATCCGGGCTCTGGGGCCAACGTCCTGACTTTC
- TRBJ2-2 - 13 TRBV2 CASRRTTTGELFF TGTGCCAGCAGGAGGACTACCACCGGGGAGCTGTTTTTT
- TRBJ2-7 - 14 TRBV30 CAWSVKGIVYEQYF TGTGCCTGGAGTGTAAAGGGGATCGTCTACGAGCAGTACTTC
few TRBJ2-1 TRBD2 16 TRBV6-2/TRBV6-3 CASSSLTSGSPGEQFF TGTGCCAGCAGTTCCCTGACTAGCGGGAGTCCTGGTGAGCAGTTCTTC
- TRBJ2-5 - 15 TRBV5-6 CASSLFWDSGLTQYF TGTGCCAGCAGCTTGTTTTGGGACTCGGGTTTAACCCAGTACTTC
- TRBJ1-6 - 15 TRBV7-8 CASSLDGSNNSPLHF TGTGCCAGCAGCTTAGATGGGAGTAACAATTCACCCCTCCACTTT
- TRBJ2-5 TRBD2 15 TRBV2 CASSRLAGGGETQYF TGTGCCAGCAGTCGTCTAGCGGGGGGCGGAGAGACCCAGTACTTC
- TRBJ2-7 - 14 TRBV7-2 CASSTGPSDYEQYF TGTGCCAGCAGCACCGGGCCTAGCGACTACGAGCAGTACTTC
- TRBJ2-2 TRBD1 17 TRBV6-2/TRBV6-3 CASGQDRGKRSTGELFF TGTGCCAGCGGCCAGGACAGGGGGAAGAGAAGCACCGGGGAGCTGTTTTTT
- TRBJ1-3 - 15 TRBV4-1 CASSQAPSQGYTIYF TGCGCCAGCAGCCAAGCCCCCTCGCAGGGATACACCATATATTTT
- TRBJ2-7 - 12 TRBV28 CASRAGVGEQYF TGTGCCAGCAGAGCAGGGGTAGGGGAGCAGTACTTC
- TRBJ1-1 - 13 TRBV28 CASHPRGRGEAFF TGTGCCAGCCACCCCCGGGGGAGGGGGGAAGCTTTCTTT
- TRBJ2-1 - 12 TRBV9 CASSVGLSEQFF TGTGCCAGCAGCGTAGGACTATCTGAGCAGTTCTTC
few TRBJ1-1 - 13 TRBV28 CASSLGDTGEAFF TGTGCCAGCAGTTTAGGGGACACCGGCGAGGCTTTCTTT
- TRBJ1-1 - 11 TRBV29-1 CSVEVYTEAFF TGCAGCGTTGAAGTCTACACTGAAGCTTTCTTT
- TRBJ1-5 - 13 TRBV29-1 CSVDGGLNQPQHF TGCAGCGTCGACGGTGGGCTCAATCAGCCCCAGCATTTT
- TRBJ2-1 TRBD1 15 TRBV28 CASSSAGTGLGEQFF TGTGCCAGCAGTTCAGCCGGGACAGGGTTGGGTGAGCAGTTCTTC
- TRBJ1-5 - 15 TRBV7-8 CASSSRTGHWGPQHF TGTGCCAGCAGCTCCCGAACGGGACATTGGGGGCCCCAGCATTTT
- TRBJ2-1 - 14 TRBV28 CASSRGQRGYEQFF TGTGCCAGCAGTAGAGGACAGCGCGGCTATGAGCAGTTCTTC
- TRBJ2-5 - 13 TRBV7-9 CASSLSGEETQYF TGTGCCAGCAGCCTTAGCGGTGAAGAGACCCAGTACTTC
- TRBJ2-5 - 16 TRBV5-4 CASSLFEGTPQETQYF TGTGCCAGCAGCTTGTTCGAAGGGACACCCCAAGAGACCCAGTACTTC
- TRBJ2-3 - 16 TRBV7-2 CASSFSLMLSTDTQYF TGTGCCAGCAGCTTCTCATTGATGCTAAGCACAGATACGCAGTATTTT